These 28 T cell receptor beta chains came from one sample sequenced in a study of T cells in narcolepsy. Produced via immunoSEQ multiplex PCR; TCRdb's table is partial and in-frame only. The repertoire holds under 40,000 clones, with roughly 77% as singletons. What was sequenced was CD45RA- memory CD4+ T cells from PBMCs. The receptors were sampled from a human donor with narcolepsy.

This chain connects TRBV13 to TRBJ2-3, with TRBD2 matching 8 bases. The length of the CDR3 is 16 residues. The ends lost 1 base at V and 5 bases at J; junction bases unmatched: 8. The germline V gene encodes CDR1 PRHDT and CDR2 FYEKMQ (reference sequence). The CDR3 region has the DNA TGTGCCAGCAGCTTAGAAGCGGGAGTAGTCGGAGATACGCAGTATTTT. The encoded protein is CASSLEAGVVGDTQYF.

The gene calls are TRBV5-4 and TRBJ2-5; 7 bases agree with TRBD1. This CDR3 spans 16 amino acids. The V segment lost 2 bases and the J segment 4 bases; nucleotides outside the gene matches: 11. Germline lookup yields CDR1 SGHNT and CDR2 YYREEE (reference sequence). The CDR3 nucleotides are TGTGCCAGCAGCTTCCTCCCCCTTACAGGGGCAGAGACCCAGTACTTC. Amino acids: CASSFLPLTGAETQYF.

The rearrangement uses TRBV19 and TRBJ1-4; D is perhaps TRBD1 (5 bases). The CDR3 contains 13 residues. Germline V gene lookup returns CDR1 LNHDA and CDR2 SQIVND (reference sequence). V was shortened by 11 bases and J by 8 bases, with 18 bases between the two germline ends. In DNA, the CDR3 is TGTGCCTCCCAGCCCAGGGAGGAGGAAAAACTGTTTTTT. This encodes CASQPREEEKLFF.

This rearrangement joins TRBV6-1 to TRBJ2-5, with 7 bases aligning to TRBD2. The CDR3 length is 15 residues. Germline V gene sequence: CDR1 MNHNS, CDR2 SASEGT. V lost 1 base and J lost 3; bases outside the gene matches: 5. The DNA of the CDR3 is TGTGCCAGCAGTGAAGGCGGACTAGTGAAAGAGACCCAGTACTTC. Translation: CASSEGGLVKETQYF.

The CDR3 nucleotides read TGTGCCAGCAGAGGCGCGGGACAGGGACATAATTCACCCCTCCACTTT. It is translated as CASRGAGQGHNSPLHF. The chain joins TRBV28 to TRBJ1-6, with 9 bases lining up with TRBD1. The CDR3 consists of 16 residues. Germline values: CDR1 MDHEN, CDR2 SYDVKM. Losses at the gene ends were 6 bases for V and 5 bases for J; bases not matched to a gene: 8.

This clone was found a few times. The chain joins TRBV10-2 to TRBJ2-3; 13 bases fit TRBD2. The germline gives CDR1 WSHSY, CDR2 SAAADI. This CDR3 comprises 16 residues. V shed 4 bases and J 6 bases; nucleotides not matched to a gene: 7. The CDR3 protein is CASSGMTSGRTDTQYF. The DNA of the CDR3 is TGCGCCAGCAGTGGGATGACTAGCGGGAGGACGGATACGCAGTATTTT.

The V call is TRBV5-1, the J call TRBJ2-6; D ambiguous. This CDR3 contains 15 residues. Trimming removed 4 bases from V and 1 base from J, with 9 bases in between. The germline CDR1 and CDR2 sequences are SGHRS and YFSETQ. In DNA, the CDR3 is TGCGCCAGCAGCCAGACTCAATCTGGGGCCAACGTCCTGACTTTC. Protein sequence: CASSQTQSGANVLTF.

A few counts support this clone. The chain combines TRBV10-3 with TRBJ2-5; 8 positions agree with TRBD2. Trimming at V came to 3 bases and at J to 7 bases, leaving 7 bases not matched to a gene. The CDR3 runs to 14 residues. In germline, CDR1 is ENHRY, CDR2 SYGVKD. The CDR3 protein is CAISDRVAGGTQYF. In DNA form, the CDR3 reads TGTGCCATCAGTGACAGGGTGGCGGGGGGGACCCAGTACTTC.

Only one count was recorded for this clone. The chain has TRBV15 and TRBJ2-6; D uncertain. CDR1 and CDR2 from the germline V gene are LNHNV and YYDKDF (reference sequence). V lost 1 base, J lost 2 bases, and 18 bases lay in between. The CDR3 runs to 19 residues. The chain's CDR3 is CATSRARARFEAGANVLTF. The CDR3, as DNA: TGTGCCACCAGCAGAGCCCGAGCACGGTTTGAGGCTGGGGCCAACGTCCTGACTTTC.

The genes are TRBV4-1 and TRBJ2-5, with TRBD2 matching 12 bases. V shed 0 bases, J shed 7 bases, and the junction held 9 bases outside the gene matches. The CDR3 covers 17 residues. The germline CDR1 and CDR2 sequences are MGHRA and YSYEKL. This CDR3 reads CASSQETSGRVQGTQYF. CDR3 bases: TGCGCCAGCAGCCAAGAGACTAGCGGGAGAGTCCAGGGGACCCAGTACTTC.

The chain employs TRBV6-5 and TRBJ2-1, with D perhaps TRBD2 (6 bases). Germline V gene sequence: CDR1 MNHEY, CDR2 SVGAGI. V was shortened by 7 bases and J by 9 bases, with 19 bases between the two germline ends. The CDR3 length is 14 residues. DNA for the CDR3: TGTGCCAGCAAAGGGACTCCAGTAGTTAGTGAGCAGTTCTTC. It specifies CASKGTPVVSEQFF.

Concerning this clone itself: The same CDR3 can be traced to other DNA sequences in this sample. The CDR3 DNA sequence: TGCGCCAGCAGCTTCGACTTGGGGGGGAGTACAGATACGCAGTATTTT. As protein: CASSFDLGGSTDTQYF. This rearrangement joins TRBV5-1 to TRBJ2-3, with 7 bases that match TRBD2. This CDR3 contains 16 residues. The germline V gene encodes CDR1 SGHRS and CDR2 YFSETQ. V was clipped by 2 bases and J by 3 bases; unmatched bases: 9.

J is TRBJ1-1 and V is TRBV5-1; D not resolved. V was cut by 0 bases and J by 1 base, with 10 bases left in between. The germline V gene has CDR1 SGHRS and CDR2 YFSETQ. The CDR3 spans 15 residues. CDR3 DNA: TGCGCCAGCAGCTTGGCCGGCAGTGAGAACACTGAAGCTTTCTTT. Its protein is CASSLAGSENTEAFF.

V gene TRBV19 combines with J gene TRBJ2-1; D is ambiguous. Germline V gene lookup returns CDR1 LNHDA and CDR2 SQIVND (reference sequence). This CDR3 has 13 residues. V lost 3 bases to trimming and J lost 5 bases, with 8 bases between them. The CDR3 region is CASSITTNNEQFF. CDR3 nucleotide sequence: TGTGCCAGTAGTATTACCACCAACAATGAGCAGTTCTTC.

The CDR3 DNA reads as TGTGCCAGCAGCGCAGCGGGGAGCTCCTACAATGAGCAGTTCTTC. This gives the protein CASSAAGSSYNEQFF. The chain is built from TRBV9 and TRBJ2-1, with 7 bases identical to TRBD2. Germline CDR1 and CDR2: SGDLS and YYNGEE. There are 15 residues in the CDR3. V shed 3 bases, J shed 0 bases, and the junction held 3 bases outside the gene matches. Full variable domain (rest looked up from reference TRBV9 and TRBJ2-1): DSGVTQTPKHLITATGQRVTLRCSPRSGDLSVYWYQQSLDQGLQFLIQYYNGEERAKGNILERFSAQQFPDLHSELNLSSLELGDSALYFCASSAAGSSYNEQFFGPGTRLTVL.

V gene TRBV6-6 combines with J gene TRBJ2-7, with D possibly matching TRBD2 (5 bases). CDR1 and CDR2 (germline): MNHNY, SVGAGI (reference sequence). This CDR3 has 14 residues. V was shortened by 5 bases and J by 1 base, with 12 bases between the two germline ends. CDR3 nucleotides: TGTGCCAGCAGTCCCAGCGGCAGTTCCTACGAGCAGTACTTC. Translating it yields CASSPSGSSYEQYF.

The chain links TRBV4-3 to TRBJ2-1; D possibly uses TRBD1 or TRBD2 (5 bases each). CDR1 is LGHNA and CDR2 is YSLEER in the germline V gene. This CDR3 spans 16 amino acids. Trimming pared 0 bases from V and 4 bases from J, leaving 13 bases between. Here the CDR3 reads CASSQDYRDLYNEQFF. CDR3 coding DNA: TGCGCCAGCAGCCAAGATTATCGGGACCTTTACAATGAGCAGTTCTTC.

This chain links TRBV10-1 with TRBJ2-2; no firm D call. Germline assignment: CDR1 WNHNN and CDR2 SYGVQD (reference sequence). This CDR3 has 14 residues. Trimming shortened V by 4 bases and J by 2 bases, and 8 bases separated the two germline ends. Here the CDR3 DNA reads TGCGCCAGCAGTGGGCCCAGAAACACCGGGGAGCTGTTTTTT. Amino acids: CASSGPRNTGELFF.

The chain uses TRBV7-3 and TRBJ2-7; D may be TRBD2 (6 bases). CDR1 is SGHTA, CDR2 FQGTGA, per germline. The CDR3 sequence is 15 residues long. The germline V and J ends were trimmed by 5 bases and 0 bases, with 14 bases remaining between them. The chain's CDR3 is CASSPQPGSSYEQYF. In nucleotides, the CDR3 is TGTGCCAGCAGCCCGCAGCCCGGGAGCTCCTACGAGCAGTACTTC.

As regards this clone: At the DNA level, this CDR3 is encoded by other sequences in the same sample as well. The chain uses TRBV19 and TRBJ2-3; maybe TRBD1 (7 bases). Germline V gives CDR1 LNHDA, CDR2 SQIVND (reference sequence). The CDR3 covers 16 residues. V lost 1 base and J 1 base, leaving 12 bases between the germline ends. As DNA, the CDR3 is TGTGCCAGTAGTATAGGAACAGGGGAGGGCACAGATACGCAGTATTTT. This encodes CASSIGTGEGTDTQYF.

The CDR3 region has the DNA TGCAGCGTTGGGGACTTTTGGCAGCCCCAGCATTTT. It translates to CSVGDFWQPQHF. The chain combines TRBV29-1 with TRBJ1-5; perhaps TRBD1 as D (5 bases). The CDR3 is 12 amino acids. CDR1 SQVTM and CDR2 ANQGSEA come from the germline V gene. V lost 4 bases to trimming and J lost 7 bases, with 11 bases between them.

DNA for the CDR3: TGTGCCAGCAGTGAGCAGGGTATGGGCGAGCAGTACTTC. As protein: CASSEQGMGEQYF. V usage is TRBV2 and J usage is TRBJ2-7; possible D gene TRBD1, 5 bases. The germline CDR1 and CDR2 sequences are SNHLY and FYNNEI. This CDR3 spans 13 amino acids. V was clipped by 3 bases and J by 6 bases, with 12 bases between them.

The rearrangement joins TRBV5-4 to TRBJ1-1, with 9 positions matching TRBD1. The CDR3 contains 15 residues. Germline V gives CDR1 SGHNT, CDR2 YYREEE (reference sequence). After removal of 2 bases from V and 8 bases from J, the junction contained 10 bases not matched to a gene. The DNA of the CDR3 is TGTGCCAGCAGCTTTGGGGGACAGGGTAGAGAAGAAGCTTTCTTT. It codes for CASSFGGQGREEAFF.

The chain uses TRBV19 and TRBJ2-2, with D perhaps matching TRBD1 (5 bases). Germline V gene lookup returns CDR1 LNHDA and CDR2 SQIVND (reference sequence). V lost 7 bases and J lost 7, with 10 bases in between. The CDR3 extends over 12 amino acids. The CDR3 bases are TGTGCCAGTAAAAGGGGTTACGGGGAGCTGTTTTTT. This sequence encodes CASKRGYGELFF.

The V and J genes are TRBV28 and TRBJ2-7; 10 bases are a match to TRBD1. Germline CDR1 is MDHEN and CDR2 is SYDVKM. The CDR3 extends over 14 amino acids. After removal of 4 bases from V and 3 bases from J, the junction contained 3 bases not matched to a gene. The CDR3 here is CASSSTGGDYEQYF. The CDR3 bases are TGTGCCAGCAGTTCGACAGGGGGCGACTACGAGCAGTACTTC.

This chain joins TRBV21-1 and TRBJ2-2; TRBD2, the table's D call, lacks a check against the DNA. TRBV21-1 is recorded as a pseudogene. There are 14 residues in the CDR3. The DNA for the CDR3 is TGTGCCAGCAGCAAAGAGGTCGGGGCCGGGGAGCTGTTTTTT. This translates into CASSKEVGAGELFF.

CDR3 region: CASSEYRGEDEQYF. For the CDR3, the DNA is TGTGCCAGCAGTGAATATAGAGGGGAGGACGAGCAGTACTTC. The rearrangement joins TRBV2 to TRBJ2-7, with D possibly being TRBD2 (6 bases). Between the trimmed V and J ends, which lost 2 bases and 5 bases, there was a span of 13 bases. Germline loops: CDR1 SNHLY, CDR2 FYNNEI. The CDR3 loop spans 14 amino acids.

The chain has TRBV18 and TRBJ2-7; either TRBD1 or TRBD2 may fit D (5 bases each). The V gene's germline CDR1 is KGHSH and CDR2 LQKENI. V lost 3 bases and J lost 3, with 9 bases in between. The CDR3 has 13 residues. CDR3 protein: CASSPRGDYEQYF. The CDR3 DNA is TGTGCCAGCTCACCCCGGGGCGACTACGAGCAGTACTTC.